The clone carrying this T cell receptor beta chain has a single count. This sample is part of a study of blood T cell repertoires in COVID-19. In the original processing: Nucleated cell number was recorded as an estimate derived from reference gene primer amplification. Sequencing used immunoSEQ multiplex PCR; TCRdb keeps in-frame clones, though not all of them. V, J and clone size were drawn from that table, and D and trimming were deduced from the DNA. The data contain a few hundred thousand clones, nearly 90% of them singletons. In germline, CDR1 is LNHDA, CDR2 SQIVND (reference sequence). J lost 1 base, V lost 4 bases, and 9 bases had no gene match. The CDR3 spans 17 residues.

The receptor's source is a young woman who had recovered from COVID-19. The J gene is TRBJ2-5, the V gene TRBV19; 10 bases line up with TRBD1. The source material was peripheral blood. This CDR3 is CASSRNDRDRGQETQYF. The CDR3 coding sequence is TGTGCCAGTAGTAGAAACGATCGGGACAGGGGCCAAGAGACCCAGTACTTC. Full variable domain (rest looked up from reference TRBV19 and TRBJ2-5): DGGITQSPKYLFRKEGQNVTLSCEQNLNHDAMYWYRQDPGQGLRLIYYSQIVNDFQKGDIAEGYSVSREKKESFPLTVTSAQKNPTAFYLCASSRNDRDRGQETQYFGPGTRLLVL.